The rows below give T cell receptor beta chains drawn from one sample of a study of cytomegalovirus exposure and HLA in healthy donors. Repertoires were generated with immunoSEQ multiplex PCR, while TCRdb's copy carries only in-frame clones and drops some. The data contain about 200,000 clones, over 65% of them seen just once; the ten biggest clones take up less than 7%. The specimen was PBMCs. These receptors were obtained from a woman between 18 and 29 years old in good health and CMV-seronegative. CDR3s include the opening cysteine and the closing phenylalanine or tryptophan. Fields, in order: D gene, V gene, clone size, J gene, CDR3 protein, CDR3 DNA. D genes are given only for firm matches. Clone size is shown for a subset of rows, as once, few, many or a class of expanded clone.

D gene: -; V gene: TRBV7-2; clone size: -; J gene: TRBJ1-3; CDR3 protein: CASSSWGRGSGNTIYF; CDR3 DNA: TGTGCCAGCAGCTCTTGGGGTCGGGGCTCTGGAAACACCATATATTTT
D gene: -; V gene: TRBV6-4; clone size: -; J gene: TRBJ1-2; CDR3 protein: CASSDSRYSYGYTF; CDR3 DNA: TGTGCCAGCAGTGACTCCAGATACTCGTATGGCTACACCTTC
D gene: -; V gene: TRBV27; clone size: many; J gene: TRBJ1-1; CDR3 protein: CASSLGPNTEAFF; CDR3 DNA: TGTGCCAGCAGTTTAGGGCCGAACACTGAAGCTTTCTTT
D gene: TRBD1; V gene: TRBV4-2; clone size: few; J gene: TRBJ1-5; CDR3 protein: CASSLDRGNQPQHF; CDR3 DNA: TGTGCCAGCAGTCTCGACAGGGGCAATCAGCCCCAGCATTTT
D gene: TRBD1; V gene: TRBV4-1; clone size: -; J gene: TRBJ1-1; CDR3 protein: CASSQPGTGITEAFF; CDR3 DNA: TGCGCCAGCAGCCAACCCGGGACAGGGATCACTGAAGCTTTCTTT
D gene: -; V gene: TRBV11-1; clone size: -; J gene: TRBJ2-7; CDR3 protein: CASSLDGRTGAYEQYF; CDR3 DNA: TGTGCCAGCAGCTTAGATGGGAGGACAGGAGCCTACGAGCAGTACTTC
D gene: TRBD1; V gene: TRBV5-1; clone size: -; J gene: TRBJ2-7; CDR3 protein: CASSLPGQEYEQYF; CDR3 DNA: TGCGCCAGCAGCTTGCCGGGACAGGAATACGAGCAGTACTTC
D gene: -; V gene: TRBV29-1; clone size: once; J gene: TRBJ2-7; CDR3 protein: CSVTENNYEQYF; CDR3 DNA: TGCAGCGTCACAGAGAACAACTACGAGCAGTACTTC
D gene: TRBD2; V gene: TRBV9; clone size: -; J gene: TRBJ2-7; CDR3 protein: CASSGTSTTYEQYF; CDR3 DNA: TGTGCCAGCAGCGGGACTAGCACCACTTACGAGCAGTACTTC
D gene: -; V gene: TRBV7-9; clone size: few; J gene: TRBJ1-1; CDR3 protein: CASSLALNTEAFF; CDR3 DNA: TGTGCCAGCAGCTTAGCGCTGAACACTGAAGCTTTCTTT
D gene: -; V gene: TRBV2; clone size: -; J gene: TRBJ1-4; CDR3 protein: CASSERYATNEKLFF; CDR3 DNA: TGTGCCAGCAGTGAACGCTACGCAACTAATGAAAAACTGTTTTTT
D gene: TRBD1; V gene: TRBV2; clone size: -; J gene: TRBJ2-7; CDR3 protein: CASRGQGRFTYEQYF; CDR3 DNA: TGTGCCAGCAGGGGACAGGGCCGTTTTACCTACGAGCAGTACTTC
D gene: -; V gene: TRBV2; clone size: -; J gene: TRBJ2-5; CDR3 protein: CASSENLVGRERETQYF; CDR3 DNA: TGTGCCAGCAGTGAAAATCTGGTCGGCAGAGAACGAGAGACCCAGTACTTC
D gene: -; V gene: TRBV6-5; clone size: -; J gene: TRBJ1-1; CDR3 protein: CASSYYFLRNTEAFF; CDR3 DNA: TGTGCCAGCAGTTACTATTTTCTGAGGAACACTGAAGCTTTCTTT
D gene: -; V gene: TRBV19; clone size: -; J gene: TRBJ1-2; CDR3 protein: CASMQKDSHGYTF; CDR3 DNA: TGTGCCAGTATGCAGAAGGACTCCCATGGCTACACCTTC
D gene: TRBD1; V gene: TRBV9; clone size: -; J gene: TRBJ1-2; CDR3 protein: CASSVGQGAWGYTF; CDR3 DNA: TGTGCCAGCAGCGTAGGGCAGGGGGCTTGGGGCTACACCTTC
D gene: -; V gene: TRBV9; clone size: -; J gene: TRBJ1-1; CDR3 protein: CASSPRGGNTEAFF; CDR3 DNA: TGTGCCAGCAGCCCACGGGGGGGGAACACTGAAGCTTTCTTT
D gene: -; V gene: TRBV7-2; clone size: -; J gene: TRBJ2-4; CDR3 protein: CASSLGGQGIQYF; CDR3 DNA: TGTGCCAGCAGCTTAGGGGGGCAGGGCATTCAGTACTTC
D gene: -; V gene: TRBV5-4; clone size: once; J gene: TRBJ1-4; CDR3 protein: CASSLAGATNEKLFF; CDR3 DNA: TGTGCCAGCAGCTTGGCGGGCGCAACTAATGAAAAACTGTTTTTT
D gene: -; V gene: TRBV6-5; clone size: -; J gene: TRBJ1-2; CDR3 protein: CASGETNNYGYTF; CDR3 DNA: TGTGCCAGCGGGGAGACAAATAACTATGGCTACACCTTC
D gene: -; V gene: TRBV5-1; clone size: -; J gene: TRBJ1-1; CDR3 protein: CASSPGAATEAFF; CDR3 DNA: TGCGCCAGCAGCCCAGGGGCGGCCACTGAAGCTTTCTTT
D gene: -; V gene: TRBV29-1; clone size: -; J gene: TRBJ2-7; CDR3 protein: CSVYSGYEQYF; CDR3 DNA: TGCAGCGTCTACTCCGGCTACGAGCAGTACTTC
D gene: -; V gene: TRBV5-1; clone size: -; J gene: TRBJ2-3; CDR3 protein: CASSSQGRDLGDTQYF; CDR3 DNA: TGCGCCAGCAGCTCTCAGGGGAGAGATCTCGGAGATACGCAGTATTTT
D gene: -; V gene: TRBV28; clone size: -; J gene: TRBJ2-7; CDR3 protein: CASSSDGIIPYEQYF; CDR3 DNA: TGTGCCAGCAGTTCCGACGGTATAATCCCCTACGAGCAGTACTTC
D gene: -; V gene: TRBV27; clone size: few; J gene: TRBJ2-6; CDR3 protein: CAWITASPGANVLTF; CDR3 DNA: TGTGCCTGGATCACAGCCTCCCCTGGGGCCAACGTCCTGACTTTC
D gene: TRBD1; V gene: TRBV2; clone size: -; J gene: TRBJ2-1; CDR3 protein: CASSPGDRAYNEQFF; CDR3 DNA: TGTGCCAGCAGCCCGGGGGACAGGGCCTACAATGAGCAGTTCTTC
D gene: -; V gene: TRBV18; clone size: -; J gene: TRBJ1-1; CDR3 protein: CASSYGGTEAFF; CDR3 DNA: TGTGCCAGCTCATACGGGGGCACTGAAGCTTTCTTT